Listed below are T cell receptor beta chains from one sample, sequenced in a study of T cell responses to AZD1222 COVID-19 vaccine. Measured with immunoSEQ multiplex PCR; TCRdb has only the in-frame clones, and not every one. The table includes 150,000 to 180,000 clones, 88% detected once. The sequencing used peripheral blood, collected on day 0 of AZD1222 vaccination. The receptors shown here come from an adult in good health. The CDR3 runs from the conserved cysteine through the conserved F or W. Fields, in order: J gene, V gene, clone size, D gene, CDR3 protein, CDR3 DNA. The D gene is left open where the match is weak. Rows give clone size only sometimes, using once, few, many, or a class for an expanded clone.

>TRBJ2-4|TRBV15|.|.
CATSSKSKNIQYF
TGTGCCACCAGCAGTAAGTCCAAAAACATTCAGTACTTC
>TRBJ1-4|TRBV24-1|.|.
CATSDLPTGTLFF
TGTGCCACCAGTGATTTGCCCACTGGAACGCTGTTTTTT
>TRBJ1-6|TRBV3-1/TRBV3-2|.|.
CASSQRTASSYNSPLHF
TGTGCCAGCAGCCAACGGACGGCGAGCTCCTATAATTCACCCCTCCACTTT
>TRBJ2-7|TRBV6-1|.|.
CASSEAMGTFYEQYF
TGTGCCAGCAGTGAAGCAATGGGGACCTTCTACGAGCAGTACTTC
>TRBJ2-7|TRBV2|once|.
CASSKAWLGGSSYEQYF
TGTGCCAGCAGTAAAGCATGGTTAGGGGGATCCTCCTACGAGCAGTACTTC
>TRBJ1-2|TRBV24-1|few|.
CATSDHSTGPYTF
TGTGCCACCAGTGATCATTCGACAGGCCCATACACCTTC
>TRBJ1-5|TRBV3-1/TRBV3-2|.|.
CASSQDTVSNQPQHF
TGTGCCAGCAGCCAAGATACCGTAAGCAATCAGCCCCAGCATTTT
>TRBJ2-5|TRBV5-1|.|.
CASSLQQETQYF
TGCGCCAGCAGCTTACAGCAAGAGACCCAGTACTTC
>TRBJ1-6|TRBV7-2|.|.
CASSLGRYDNSPLHF
TGTGCCAGCAGCTTAGGACGGTACGATAATTCACCCCTCCACTTT
>TRBJ1-2|TRBV7-8|few|.
CASSLEGRTLYGYTF
TGTGCCAGCAGCTTAGAGGGTAGGACGCTCTATGGCTACACCTTC
>TRBJ2-5|TRBV2|.|.
CASSLGTLQETQYF
TGTGCCAGCAGTCTTGGGACGCTACAAGAGACCCAGTACTTC
>TRBJ1-5|TRBV19|.|TRBD1
CASDSGGGYQPQHF
TGTGCCAGCGACTCAGGGGGGGGTTATCAGCCCCAGCATTTT
>TRBJ2-2|TRBV6-5|.|.
CASSYLGGNTGELFF
TGTGCCAGCAGTTACTTGGGGGGGAACACCGGGGAGCTGTTTTTT